Following are 26 T cell receptor beta chains from one sample sequenced in a study of OX40 agonist ivuxolimab in advanced cancers. Data came from immunoSEQ multiplex PCR; TCRdb stores just in-frame clones and leaves some out. The sample comprises fewer than 85,000 clones, roughly 78% of which are singletons, and about 5.4% rests with the top ten. Sequencing was performed on CD4+ or CD8+ T cells sorted from blood, taken in a trial of the OX40 agonist ivuxolimab. The receptors here all came from an adult with an advanced solid tumor such as melanoma, head and neck, liver or kidney cancer.

The gene calls are TRBV28 and TRBJ2-5; 10 bases fit TRBD1. CDR1 MDHEN and CDR2 SYDVKM come from the germline V gene. Unmatched junction bases numbered 6, after V lost 6 bases and J lost 5 bases. The CDR3 loop spans 14 amino acids. CDR3 DNA sequence: TGTGCCAGCAGAGGGACAGGGGCGGGGGAGACCCAGTACTTC. Its translation: CASRGTGAGETQYF. Drawing the rest from reference TRBV28 and TRBJ2-5, the complete variable domain is DVKVTQSSRYLVKRTGEKVFLECVQDMDHENMFWYRQDPGLGLRLIYFSYDVKMKEKGDIPEGYSVSREKKERFSLILESASTNQTSMYLCASRGTGAGETQYFGPGTRLLVL.

This chain joins TRBV6-1 and TRBJ1-3; D gene uncertain. V was cut by 4 bases and J by 1 base, with 5 bases left in between. The CDR3 extends over 13 amino acids. Germline CDR1 MNHNS, CDR2 SASEGT. The chain's CDR3 is CASSAVSGNTIYF. For the CDR3, the DNA is TGTGCCAGCAGTGCGGTTTCTGGAAACACCATATATTTT.

This chain uses TRBV19 with TRBJ1-5, with D perhaps matching TRBD1 (6 bases). Germline V gives CDR1 LNHDA, CDR2 SQIVND (reference sequence). The length of the CDR3 is 15 residues. V was trimmed by 0 bases and J by 3 bases, leaving 9 bases between them. As DNA, the CDR3 is TGTGCCAGTAGTATAGACAGGGGTTTCAATCAGCCCCAGCATTTT. It codes for CASSIDRGFNQPQHF. Together with reference TRBV19 and TRBJ1-5, the CDR3 gives the full variable domain: DGGITQSPKYLFRKEGQNVTLSCEQNLNHDAMYWYRQDPGQGLRLIYYSQIVNDFQKGDIAEGYSVSREKKESFPLTVTSAQKNPTAFYLCASSIDRGFNQPQHFGDGTRLSIL.

To note about this clone: Other DNA sequences in this specimen translate into the identical CDR3. The V and J genes are TRBV19 and TRBJ1-1; D may be TRBD1 (6 bases). V lost 5 bases and J lost 3, with 16 bases in between. The CDR3 is 15 residues long. The germline gives CDR1 LNHDA, CDR2 SQIVND (reference sequence). CDR3 amino acids: CASSPRQEWYTEAFF. DNA for the CDR3: TGTGCCAGTAGTCCACGACAGGAGTGGTACACTGAAGCTTTCTTT.

Worth noting for this clone: The identical CDR3 is also encoded by other nucleotide sequences in the sample. The chain links TRBV20-1 to TRBJ1-2; weak D call: TRBD1 (5 bases). The germline gives CDR1 DFQATT, CDR2 SNEGSKA (reference sequence). V was trimmed by 3 bases and J by 3 bases, leaving 5 bases between them. The CDR3 sequence is 11 residues long. As DNA, the CDR3 is TGCAGTGCTAGGACAGACTATGGCTACACCTTC. This codes for CSARTDYGYTF.

V usage is TRBV7-2 and J usage is TRBJ2-1; D tentatively reads TRBD1 or TRBD2 (5 bases each). The CDR3 totals 16 residues. Germline V gives CDR1 SGHTA, CDR2 FQGNSA. The V end lost 1 base, the J end lost 12 bases, and 22 bases lay between the germline ends. Here the CDR3 reads CASSLEDSRRPGGQFF. Here the CDR3 DNA reads TGTGCCAGCAGCTTAGAGGACTCGCGTCGACCTGGGGGGCAGTTCTTC. Complete variable domain (other parts from reference TRBV7-2 and TRBJ2-1): GAGVSQSPSNKVTEKGKDVELRCDPISGHTALYWYRQSLGQGLEFLIYFQGNSAPDKSGLPSDRFSAERTGGSVSTLTIQRTQQEDSAVYLCASSLEDSRRPGGQFFGPGTRLTVL.

The gene calls are TRBV6-6 and TRBJ2-7, with 8 bases fitting TRBD2. Germline V gene lookup returns CDR1 MNHNY and CDR2 SVGAGI (reference sequence). Trimming took 8 bases from V and 6 from J; bases not matched to a gene: 6. This CDR3 has 12 amino acids. This CDR3 is CASGPGGLEQYF. For the CDR3, the DNA is TGTGCCAGCGGCCCGGGAGGGCTCGAGCAGTACTTC.

This sequence joins TRBV28 and TRBJ1-6, with D tentatively TRBD1 (5 bases). The ends were cut back, 2 bases at V and 5 bases at J, with 10 bases in the middle. This CDR3 comprises 15 residues. CDR1 and CDR2 from the germline V gene are MDHEN and SYDVKM. CDR3 amino acids: CASSLAAGNNSPLHF. DNA for the CDR3: TGTGCCAGCAGTTTAGCCGCAGGGAATAATTCACCCCTCCACTTT.

The rearrangement links TRBV7-2 to TRBJ1-1; D remains ambiguous. The germline V gene encodes CDR1 SGHTA and CDR2 FQGNSA. CDR3 length: 15 residues. V dropped 5 bases and J dropped 2 bases, with 15 bases sitting between them. CDR3 residues: CASSPQRTVNTEAFF. DNA of the CDR3: TGTGCCAGCAGCCCACAAAGGACGGTAAACACTGAAGCTTTCTTT.

The V call is TRBV7-9, the J call TRBJ2-7; no firm D call. V lost 3 bases, J lost 1 base, and 10 bases lay in between. The germline gives CDR1 SEHNR, CDR2 FQNEAQ (reference sequence). CDR3 length equals 14 residues. The chain's CDR3 is CASSFADTSYEQYF. The DNA of the CDR3 is TGTGCCAGCAGCTTCGCAGACACTTCCTACGAGCAGTACTTC.

The chain has TRBV7-3 and TRBJ1-2; 7 bases map to TRBD1. CDR1 and CDR2 from the germline V gene are SGHTA and FQGTGA. Losses at the gene ends were 5 bases for V and 4 bases for J; bases not matched to a gene: 7. This CDR3 region has 14 residues. In DNA form, the CDR3 reads TGTGCCAGCAGCCCCGGGACAGTGGGCTATGGCTACACCTTC. Amino acid sequence: CASSPGTVGYGYTF.

J is TRBJ2-7 and V is TRBV7-2, with D perhaps being TRBD1 or TRBD2 (5 bases each). This CDR3 has 19 amino acids. V gave up 5 bases and J gave up 7 bases, with 33 bases separating them. Germline loops: CDR1 SGHTA, CDR2 FQGNSA. The CDR3 loop reads CASSRSGTASWQLPREQYF. The DNA for the CDR3 is TGTGCCAGCAGCCGATCCGGGACGGCCTCGTGGCAACTCCCCCGGGAGCAGTACTTC.

Only a few counts were recorded for this clone. The chain employs TRBV27 and TRBJ1-4, with D possibly TRBD1 on 5 matching bases. Trimming shortened V by 5 bases and J by 3 bases, and 10 bases separated the two germline ends. Germline V gives CDR1 MNHEY, CDR2 SMNVEV (reference sequence). The CDR3 spans 14 residues. CDR3: CASSGGGANEKLFF. CDR3 nucleotide sequence: TGTGCCAGCAGTGGGGGGGGTGCTAATGAAAAACTGTTTTTT.

The rearrangement joins TRBV6-1 to TRBJ1-6, with D hard to call. This CDR3 contains 11 residues. Trimming left V 2 bases short and J 13 bases short, with 6 bases between. CDR1 is MNHNS and CDR2 is SASEGT in the germline V gene. For the CDR3, the DNA is TGTGCCAGCAGTGAACCCTCTCCCCTCCACTTT. Translation gives CASSEPSPLHF.

The J gene is TRBJ2-1, the V gene TRBV25-1, with 11 bases fitting TRBD2. This CDR3 has 15 amino acids. Unmatched junction bases numbered 3, after V lost 2 bases and J lost 6 bases. The germline V gene encodes CDR1 MGHDK and CDR2 SYGVNS. The CDR3 spells CASSEGLAGGNEQFF. In DNA form, the CDR3 reads TGTGCCAGCAGTGAAGGTCTAGCGGGGGGCAATGAGCAGTTCTTC.

The rearrangement links TRBV6-5 to TRBJ1-1; D is perhaps TRBD1 (6 bases). Germline V gives CDR1 MNHEY, CDR2 SVGAGI. The V gene lost 2 bases and the J gene lost 2 bases, with 12 bases spanning the gap. The CDR3 is 15 amino acids. The CDR3 protein is CASSYPGQYNTEAFF. CDR3 DNA: TGTGCCAGCAGTTACCCCGGACAGTATAACACTGAAGCTTTCTTT.

This clone was seen a handful of times. The rearrangement uses TRBV2 and TRBJ2-3; 9 bases match TRBD2. CDR3 length: 16 amino acids. V lost 6 bases, J lost 1 base, and 8 bases stayed unmatched. CDR1 is SNHLY and CDR2 is FYNNEI in the germline V gene. CDR3 DNA sequence: TGTGCCAGCAGCAAAAACAGACTAGCGGGCACAGATACGCAGTATTTT. This sequence encodes CASSKNRLAGTDTQYF.

V and J are TRBV19 and TRBJ1-1, with D tentatively TRBD1 (6 bases). V was shortened by 2 bases and J by 2 bases, with 15 bases between the two germline ends. This CDR3 is 16 amino acids long. Looked up from germline, CDR1 is LNHDA and CDR2 is SQIVND (reference sequence). This CDR3 reads CASSISRRQANTEAFF. CDR3 in DNA: TGTGCCAGTAGTATAAGTAGGAGACAGGCTAACACTGAAGCTTTCTTT.

This clone was seen a handful of times. The genes are TRBV6-1 and TRBJ1-3; 7 nucleotides agree with TRBD1. The germline V gene has CDR1 MNHNS and CDR2 SASEGT. This CDR3 has 13 residues. V shed 9 bases, J shed 4 bases, and the junction held 6 bases outside the gene matches. CDR3 DNA sequence: TGTGCCAGTAACAGGGGCGCCGGAAACACCATATATTTT. Protein product: CASNRGAGNTIYF.

V gene TRBV6-1 combines with J gene TRBJ2-7; TRBD2 matches at 9 bases. The germline V gene encodes CDR1 MNHNS and CDR2 SASEGT. The CDR3 runs 15 residues. V lost 5 bases, J lost 5 bases, and 10 bases stayed unmatched. The CDR3 DNA follows: TGTGCCAGCAGTTGGCCGGGACTAGCTTCGCACGAGCAGTACTTC. Its translation: CASSWPGLASHEQYF.

The chain employs TRBV2 and TRBJ2-7; D gene uncertain. Looked up from germline, CDR1 is SNHLY and CDR2 is FYNNEI. The CDR3 contains 11 residues. Trimming left V 6 bases short and J 6 bases short, with 9 bases between. CDR3 protein: CASRLKGEQYF. In nucleotides, the CDR3 is TGTGCCAGCAGACTCAAAGGCGAGCAGTACTTC.

This sequence joins TRBV5-1 and TRBJ1-5; no clear D. V lost 0 bases to trimming and J lost 0 bases, with 7 bases between them. Germline values: CDR1 SGHRS, CDR2 YFSETQ. This CDR3 is built from 15 residues. CDR3 bases: TGCGCCAGCAGCTTGGGGACTTATAGCAATCAGCCCCAGCATTTT. Protein product: CASSLGTYSNQPQHF.

The V call is TRBV29-1, the J call TRBJ2-1; D possibly matches TRBD1 or TRBD2 (5 bases each). The germline gives CDR1 SQVTM, CDR2 ANQGSEA. Trimming took 6 bases from V and 6 from J, leaving 15 bases between them. This CDR3 has 13 amino acids. CDR3 residues: CSVETGTTNEQFF. Written as DNA, the CDR3 is TGCAGCGTCGAAACCGGGACCACCAATGAGCAGTTCTTC.

In its sample, this clone was seen once. The chain recombines TRBV6-1 with TRBJ2-3, with D perhaps matching TRBD2 (5 bases). Germline CDR1 is MNHNS and CDR2 is SASEGT. CDR3 size: 16 residues. The V and J ends lost 2 bases and 4 bases respectively, with 16 bases between them. The CDR3 DNA reads TGTGCCAGCAGTGAAATTGGAGGACTCAAACCAGATACGCAGTATTTT. Protein: CASSEIGGLKPDTQYF.

This clone was counted between two and nine times. CDR3 bases: TGTGCCAGCAGCTTGGACCGGAAGACTAGCTCCTACGAGCAGTACTTC. Translation gives CASSLDRKTSSYEQYF. V usage is TRBV5-5 and J usage is TRBJ2-7, with a tentative D call TRBD2 (6 bases). Looked up from germline, CDR1 is SGHKS and CDR2 is YYEKEE (reference sequence). The V end was cut by 0 bases, the J end by 0 bases, with 13 bases between. This CDR3 has 16 amino acids.

The chain has TRBV7-9 and TRBJ1-1; D is uncertain. The CDR3 sequence is 14 residues long. Germline V gene lookup returns CDR1 SEHNR and CDR2 FQNEAQ (reference sequence). V was clipped by 1 base and J by 2 bases, with 8 bases between them. The CDR3 loop reads CASSLDRDNTEAFF. CDR3 nucleotides: TGTGCCAGCAGCTTAGACAGAGACAACACTGAAGCTTTCTTT.